The 31 T cell receptor beta chains in this list originate from one sample, sequenced in a study of blood T cell repertoires in COVID-19. Libraries were prepared by immunoSEQ multiplex PCR; TCRdb keeps only in-frame clonotypes and omits some of them. The sample lists 70,000 to 90,000 clones, roughly 90% occurring once. Sequencing input: peripheral blood. Every receptor here comes from a man aged 50-59 years with acute or convalescent COVID-19.

This clone was seen once. This sequence joins TRBV5-4 and TRBJ2-7; TRBD1 might be the D (5 bases). The CDR3 is 14 residues long. Trimming stripped 1 base from V and 4 bases from J, with 12 bases between. The germline V gene has CDR1 SGHNT and CDR2 YYREEE (reference sequence). The chain's CDR3 is CASSLLQAGYEQYF. CDR3 bases: TGTGCCAGCAGCTTGCTTCAGGCAGGGTACGAGCAGTACTTC.

This rearrangement joins TRBV7-2 to TRBJ2-1, with TRBD1 matching over 8 bases. Germline V CDR1 and CDR2: SGHTA, FQGNSA. V dropped 5 bases and J dropped 3; count of bases not matched to a gene: 6. CDR3 size: 15 residues. The CDR3 sequence: CASSHGQGIYNEQFF. CDR3 coding DNA: TGTGCCAGCAGCCACGGACAGGGAATCTACAATGAGCAGTTCTTC.

This clone has ten or more counts. The chain has TRBV7-6 and TRBJ2-7; 8 bases map to TRBD1. The CDR3 runs to 14 residues. V lost 5 bases and J lost 7; bases outside the gene matches: 10. Germline CDR1 is SGHVS and CDR2 is FNYEAQ. CDR3 nucleotide sequence: TGTGCCAGCAGCGCCCGACAGGGGTTGCGTGAGCAGTACTTC. It yields the protein CASSARQGLREQYF.

This chain uses TRBV16 with TRBJ1-1; D perhaps matches TRBD1 (6 bases). The CDR3 is made up of 15 amino acids. Germline CDR1 reads KGHSY; CDR2 reads FQNENV. Trimming shortened V by 3 bases and J by 1 base, and 12 bases separated the two germline ends. Written as DNA, the CDR3 is TGTGCCAGCAGCCAGTTACAGGGACCGAACACTGAAGCTTTCTTT. It is translated as CASSQLQGPNTEAFF.

The V call is TRBV5-4, the J call TRBJ2-3; 11 bases are shared with TRBD2. The germline CDR1 and CDR2 sequences are SGHNT and YYREEE (reference sequence). With 4 bases clipped from V and 0 bases from J, the junction kept 4 bases outside the gene matches. CDR3 length: 16 amino acids. In nucleotides, the CDR3 is TGTGCCAGCAGCCCCACTAGCGGGGGTAGCACAGATACGCAGTATTTT. It is translated as CASSPTSGGSTDTQYF.

CDR3 DNA sequence: TGTGCCAGCAGCTCGATTCTTACCGGGACAGGGGACCACGAGCAGTACTTC. Translation gives CASSSILTGTGDHEQYF. The chain has TRBV5-6 and TRBJ2-7; 10 nucleotides match TRBD1. J gave up 5 bases and V 3 bases, and 14 bases lay outside the gene matches. The CDR3 sequence is 17 residues long. Germline V lookup: CDR1 SGHDT, CDR2 YYEEEE.

This clone has only a few counts. The chain recombines TRBV12-5 with TRBJ2-5; D gene unclear. The germline CDR1 and CDR2 sequences are LGHNT and FRNRAP. The CDR3 totals 14 residues. Trimming took off 3 bases at V and 1 base at J, with 9 bases between the two ends. Written as DNA, the CDR3 is TGTGCTAGTGGTTTAGTGGCAGGCCAAGAGACCCAGTACTTC. Its protein product is CASGLVAGQETQYF. Full variable domain (outside the CDR3, taken from reference TRBV12-5 and TRBJ2-5): DARVTQTPRHKVTEMGQEVTMRCQPILGHNTVFWYRQTMMQGLELLAYFRNRAPLDDSGMPKDRFSAEMPDATLATLKIQPSEPRDSAVYFCASGLVAGQETQYFGPGTRLLVL.

The chain joins TRBV5-6 to TRBJ2-2; 8 nucleotides match TRBD1. The ends lost 6 bases at V and 7 bases at J; junction bases unmatched: 14. The CDR3 is made up of 16 amino acids. Germline V gives CDR1 SGHDT, CDR2 YYEEEE. The CDR3 nucleotides are TGTGCCAGCATTACTCTAGGGACAGGCTTCGTCGGGGAGCTGTTTTTT. Translated, it gives CASITLGTGFVGELFF.

The gene calls are TRBV5-4 and TRBJ1-6, with D possibly TRBD1 on 6 matching bases. V lost 0 bases to trimming and J lost 7 bases, with 11 bases between them. Germline lookup yields CDR1 SGHNT and CDR2 YYREEE (reference sequence). The CDR3 has 15 residues. CDR3 nucleotide sequence: TGTGCCAGCAGCTTGGGCGGACAGACGAATTCACCCCTCCACTTT. Encoded protein: CASSLGGQTNSPLHF.

The CDR3 DNA sequence: TGTGCCAGCAGTTTATTTGTGGGACTAGCTAAAACTGCGAACACCGGGGAGCTGTTTTTT. It yields the protein CASSLFVGLAKTANTGELFF. The gene calls are TRBV28 and TRBJ2-2, with TRBD2 matching 9 bases. CDR3 length equals 20 residues. J was trimmed by 0 bases and V by 1 base; bases with no gene match: 12. CDR1 MDHEN and CDR2 SYDVKM come from the germline V gene.

The chain links TRBV9 to TRBJ2-3, with D perhaps matching TRBD1 (6 bases). This CDR3 region has 15 residues. Trimming shortened V by 4 bases and J by 0 bases, and 12 bases separated the two germline ends. Per the germline V gene, CDR1 is SGDLS and CDR2 is YYNGEE. CDR3 nucleotide sequence: TGTGCCAGCAGCCGAGGGGGACCTAGCACAGATACGCAGTATTTT. Encoded protein: CASSRGGPSTDTQYF.

The rearrangement links TRBV5-6 to TRBJ2-2; no definite D call. Germline V gene data show CDR1 as SGHDT and CDR2 as YYEEEE. The CDR3 is 15 amino acids. The V end lost 4 bases, the J end lost 3 bases, and 13 bases lay between the germline ends. The CDR3 DNA follows: TGTGCCAGCAGCCAGGATGTTTCGGACACCGGGGAGCTGTTTTTT. Its translation is CASSQDVSDTGELFF.

The chain has TRBV5-4 and TRBJ2-5; possibly TRBD1 for D (6 bases). V lost 0 bases and J lost 3, with 9 bases in between. CDR1 and CDR2 from the germline V gene are SGHNT and YYREEE (reference sequence). This CDR3 has 14 residues. CDR3: CASSLVQGEETQYF. The CDR3 bases are TGTGCCAGCAGCTTGGTACAGGGCGAAGAGACCCAGTACTTC.

CDR3 in amino acids: CASSEGTGYGYTF. CDR3 DNA: TGTGCCAGCAGTGAAGGGACAGGGTATGGCTACACCTTC. The chain recombines TRBV2 with TRBJ1-2, with 8 positions matching TRBD1. Germline CDR1 is SNHLY and CDR2 is FYNNEI. This CDR3 is built from 13 residues. V dropped 1 base and J dropped 5; count of bases not matched to a gene: 0.

The chain couples TRBV6-1 to TRBJ2-4; D uncertain. Germline CDR1 is MNHNS and CDR2 is SASEGT. The ends were cut back, 3 bases at V and 5 bases at J, with 8 bases in the middle. CDR3 length: 13 residues. The chain's CDR3 is CASSDIGENIQYF. CDR3 DNA sequence: TGTGCCAGCAGTGATATCGGAGAAAACATTCAGTACTTC.

The chain has TRBV11-2 and TRBJ1-2, with 10 bases fitting TRBD1. The V and J ends lost 5 bases and 6 bases, in that order; junction bases with no gene match: 9. CDR1 is SGHAT and CDR2 is FQNNGV in the germline V gene. This CDR3 comprises 15 residues. Here the CDR3 DNA reads TGTGCCAGCAGCCTGCCCGGACAGGGGGAAGATGGCTACACCTTC. Residues: CASSLPGQGEDGYTF.

The CDR3 here is CASSLGQGALSPLHF. Written as DNA, the CDR3 is TGTGCCAGCAGCTTGGGACAGGGGGCGCTTTCACCCCTCCACTTT. The V and J genes are TRBV5-6 and TRBJ1-6; 10 positions match TRBD1. There are 15 residues in the CDR3. After removal of 0 bases from V and 9 bases from J, the junction contained 3 bases not matched to a gene. Germline V gene data show CDR1 as SGHDT and CDR2 as YYEEEE.

The chain has TRBV5-1 and TRBJ1-6, with D perhaps matching TRBD1 (6 bases). The CDR3 is 13 amino acids. The V gene's germline CDR1 is SGHRS and CDR2 YFSETQ. V was trimmed by 4 bases and J by 13 bases, leaving 15 bases between them. In nucleotides, the CDR3 is TGCGCCAGCAGCATACAGGGTCCGGGGCCCCTCCACTTT. It specifies CASSIQGPGPLHF. Full variable domain (outside the CDR3, taken from reference TRBV5-1 and TRBJ1-6): KAGVTQTPRYLIKTRGQQVTLSCSPISGHRSVSWYQQTPGQGLQFLFEYFSETQRNKGNFPGRFSGRQFSNSRSEMNVSTLELGDSALYLCASSIQGPGPLHFGNGTRLTVT.

The V and J genes are TRBV12-3 or TRBV12-4 and TRBJ1-5, with 9 nucleotides matching TRBD1. The V segment lost 6 bases and the J segment 6 bases; nucleotides outside the gene matches: 3. This CDR3 contains 13 residues. The CDR3 region is CASRTGGGQPQHF. CDR3 nucleotides: TGTGCCAGCAGGACAGGGGGTGGTCAGCCCCAGCATTTT.

This chain joins TRBV5-1 and TRBJ2-1; 8 bases agree with TRBD2. CDR1 SGHRS and CDR2 YFSETQ come from the germline V gene. The CDR3 loop spans 15 amino acids. Unmatched junction bases numbered 10, after V lost 5 bases and J lost 6 bases. The DNA for the CDR3 is TGCGCCAGCAGAGACGGGACTAGTGAGTCCAATGAGCAGTTCTTC. Translating it yields CASRDGTSESNEQFF.

The chain carries TRBV5-1 and TRBJ2-6; 9 nucleotides align to TRBD2. The V gene's germline CDR1 is SGHRS and CDR2 YFSETQ. This CDR3 comprises 19 residues. The V and J ends lost 0 bases and 0 bases, in that order; junction bases with no gene match: 7. The CDR3 protein is CASSLVVSGGLSGANVLTF. The CDR3 DNA sequence: TGCGCCAGCAGCTTGGTCGTTAGCGGGGGCCTCTCTGGGGCCAACGTCCTGACTTTC.

This rearrangement joins TRBV19 to TRBJ1-1; D is uncertain. Trimming cost V 6 bases and J 2 bases, with 7 bases left between them. This CDR3 has 12 amino acids. Germline V lookup: CDR1 LNHDA, CDR2 SQIVND (reference sequence). In nucleotides, the CDR3 is TGTGCCAGTAGCCGGGATAACACTGAAGCTTTCTTT. Translation gives CASSRDNTEAFF.

Here the CDR3 DNA reads TGTGCCAGCGCCCTATTCCCGTCGAGCTCCTATAATTCACCCCTCCACTTT. It encodes CASALFPSSSYNSPLHF. V usage is TRBV27 and J usage is TRBJ1-6; D remains unclear. V lost 8 bases and J lost 0, with 17 bases in between. CDR1 is MNHEY, CDR2 SMNVEV, per germline (reference sequence). The CDR3 totals 17 residues.

V usage is TRBV19 and J usage is TRBJ1-2; a weak D match, TRBD1 (5 bases). The CDR3 runs to 17 residues. Germline lookup yields CDR1 LNHDA and CDR2 SQIVND (reference sequence). V lost 0 bases, J lost 4 bases, and 18 bases lay in between. The CDR3 protein is CASSIEAGPRGGYGYTF. CDR3 nucleotides: TGTGCCAGTAGTATAGAGGCGGGGCCGAGGGGTGGCTATGGCTACACCTTC.

The rearrangement links TRBV19 to TRBJ1-6; possible D gene TRBD1, 6 bases. This CDR3 comprises 14 residues. Germline values: CDR1 LNHDA, CDR2 SQIVND (reference sequence). V lost 6 bases and J lost 9, with 15 bases in between. In nucleotides, the CDR3 is TGTGCCAGTAGAACTCTAACAGGGACTTCACCCCTCCACTTT. Its protein product is CASRTLTGTSPLHF. The variable domain in full, completed from reference TRBV19 and TRBJ1-6, reads DGGITQSPKYLFRKEGQNVTLSCEQNLNHDAMYWYRQDPGQGLRLIYYSQIVNDFQKGDIAEGYSVSREKKESFPLTVTSAQKNPTAFYLCASRTLTGTSPLHFGNGTRLTVT.

This sequence joins TRBV30 and TRBJ2-7, with 11 bases that match TRBD1. Germline CDR1 reads GTSNPN; CDR2 reads SVGIG (reference sequence). The CDR3 runs 11 residues. Unmatched junction bases numbered 0, after V lost 5 bases and J lost 6 bases. The CDR3 loop is CAWGTGGEQYF. The CDR3 coding sequence is TGTGCCTGGGGGACAGGGGGCGAGCAGTACTTC.

CDR3 nucleotides: TGTGCCAGCAGTACCGGGTCCAACTATGGCTACACCTTC. Translating it yields CASSTGSNYGYTF. The chain joins TRBV3-1 (or the pseudogene TRBV3-2) to TRBJ1-2; D ambiguous. Germline V gene sequence: CDR1 LGHDT, CDR2 YNNKEL (reference sequence). There are 13 residues in the CDR3. V gave up 6 bases and J gave up 2 bases, with 10 bases separating them.

The chain employs TRBV27 and TRBJ2-5, with TRBD2 matching over 14 bases. With 6 bases clipped from V and 12 bases from J, the junction kept 6 bases outside the gene matches. This CDR3 region has 13 residues. CDR1 is MNHEY, CDR2 SMNVEV, per germline (reference sequence). The CDR3 loop is CASRGLAGAPEYF. The CDR3 nucleotides are TGTGCCAGCAGGGGACTAGCGGGGGCCCCGGAGTACTTC.

The chain has TRBV30 and TRBJ1-1; D is perhaps TRBD1 (6 bases). Germline V gene lookup returns CDR1 GTSNPN and CDR2 SVGIG (reference sequence). The V and J ends lost 3 bases and 2 bases respectively, with 19 bases between them. The CDR3 is made up of 16 amino acids. CDR3 DNA: TGTGCCTGGAGGCAACCGGATTACAGGGCCAACACTGAAGCTTTCTTT. It specifies CAWRQPDYRANTEAFF.

J is TRBJ1-2 and V is TRBV5-1, with 8 bases matching TRBD1. The length of the CDR3 is 14 residues. V lost 7 bases and J lost 8; bases outside the gene matches: 13. Germline-derived CDR1 and CDR2 are SGHRS and YFSETQ. As DNA, the CDR3 is TGCGCCAGCTCATTTCACCAGGGGGCGGAGGGCTACACCTTC. This gives the protein CASSFHQGAEGYTF.

This chain joins TRBV7-2 and TRBJ2-5, with D possibly TRBD2 on 5 matching bases. Trimming stripped 11 bases from V and 5 bases from J, with 6 bases between. CDR1 is SGHTA and CDR2 is FQGNSA in the germline V gene. The CDR3 covers 9 residues. CDR3 DNA sequence: TGTGCCTCGGGGGAGACCCAGTACTTC. The encoded protein is CASGETQYF.